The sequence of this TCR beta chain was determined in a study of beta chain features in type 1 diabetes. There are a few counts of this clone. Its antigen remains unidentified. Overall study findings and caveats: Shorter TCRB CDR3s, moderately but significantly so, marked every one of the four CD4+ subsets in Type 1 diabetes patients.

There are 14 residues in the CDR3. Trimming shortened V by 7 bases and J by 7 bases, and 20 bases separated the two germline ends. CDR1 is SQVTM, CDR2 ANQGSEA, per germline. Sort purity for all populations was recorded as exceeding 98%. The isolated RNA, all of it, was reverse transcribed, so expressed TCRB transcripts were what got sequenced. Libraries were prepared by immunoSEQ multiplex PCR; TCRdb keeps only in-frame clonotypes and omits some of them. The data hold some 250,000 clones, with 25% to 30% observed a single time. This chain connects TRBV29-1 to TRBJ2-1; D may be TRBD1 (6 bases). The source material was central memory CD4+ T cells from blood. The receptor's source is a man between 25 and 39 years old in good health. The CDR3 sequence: CSATGKWVGNEQFF. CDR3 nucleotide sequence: TGCAGCGCAACAGGGAAATGGGTAGGGAATGAGCAGTTCTTC.